The present T cell receptor (beta chain) was sequenced within a study of blood T cell repertoires in COVID-19. Whole-study context: The United States, Italy and Spain were the sources of the acute and convalescent COVID-19 samples. PBMCs, B-cell-depleted T cells, or T cells provided the cDNA or gDNA that made up the material.

Trimming pared 3 bases from V and 4 bases from J, leaving 10 bases between. Germline CDR1 KGHSY, CDR2 FQNENV. The CDR3 has 13 residues. In the study's own analysis: Amplified reference gene primers provided the basis for estimating nucleated cell counts. The data were produced by immunoSEQ multiplex PCR, yet TCRdb's version contains in-frame clones alone and is incomplete. V and J calls and clone size are copied from that table; D and trimming were computed from the DNA. The sample lists more than 30,000 clones; around nine tenths were seen once. The rearrangement uses TRBV16 and TRBJ2-7, with TRBD2 as a possible D gene (6 bases). This sequence originates from a man in his 60s with active COVID-19. The sequencing input was peripheral blood. The CDR3 region is CASSQPGAYEQYF. The CDR3 region has the DNA TGTGCCAGCAGCCAGCCGGGAGCGTACGAGCAGTACTTC.